This TCR beta chain was identified during a study of stem cell transplantation in POMP-related autoinflammatory disease. As for the study in general: Impaired MHC class I-dependent CD8+ differentiation was hypothesized from defective thymoproteasomes. The study's findings and limits: Unique TRB V-J gene pairings were limited in number in patients with PRAID. A trend toward lower repertoire diversity and greater clonality appeared in every analyzed T-cell subset of PRAID patients.

The protocol was immunoSEQ multiplex PCR, while the TCRdb copy is restricted to in-frame clones and leaves out a portion. This sample has approximately 65,000 clones, with approximately 91% found just once. A note on this clone: Its antigen is not identified.

PRAID combined immunodeficiency and autoinflammation. Germline V gene data show CDR1 as MNHNS and CDR2 as SASEGT. V was pared by 2 bases and J by 5 bases, with 4 bases of the junction left unmatched. This CDR3 has 14 residues. Sequencing used CD4+ T cells from PBMCs, obtained after stem cell transplantation. This TCR derives from a human patient with POMP-related autoinflammation and immune dysregulation (PRAID). Some T cells may have originated in the graft donor. The chain links TRBV6-1 to TRBJ1-1, with 8 bases matching TRBD1. This CDR3 is CASSEQGARTEAFF. In DNA form, the CDR3 reads TGTGCCAGCAGTGAACAGGGGGCAAGGACTGAAGCTTTCTTT.